Included here is one T cell receptor beta chain sequence, with context. CD8+ and CD4+ T cells taken from blood had their TCR beta sequenced. TEMRA cells were FACS-enriched, unlike CD8+ and CD4+ T cells, which were negatively isolated. RNA amounts of about 0.45 to 1 ug underwent reverse transcription with random hexamers. Amplification of TCR beta CDR3 used immunoSEQ multiplex PCR across 54 Vbeta and 13 Jbeta. TCRdb re-analysed the immunoSEQ multiplex PCR reads in MiXCR, keeping a single row per CDR3 protein. The table lists around 180,000 distinct CDR3 sequences, more than 90% of them singletons. The entry originates in a study of CD8 T cells in Susac syndrome. V lost 3 bases and J 6 bases, leaving 8 bases between the germline ends. CDR1 SNHLY and CDR2 FYNNEI come from the germline V gene. The CDR3 extends over 13 amino acids.

The source material was CD4+ T cells from PBMCs. The origin of this receptor is a human donor with multiple sclerosis. The chain employs TRBV2 and TRBJ2-2; no reliable D call. The CDR3 loop is CASSDEVPGELFF. In nucleotides, the CDR3 is TGTGCCAGCAGTGACGAGGTTCCCGGGGAGCTGTTTTTT.